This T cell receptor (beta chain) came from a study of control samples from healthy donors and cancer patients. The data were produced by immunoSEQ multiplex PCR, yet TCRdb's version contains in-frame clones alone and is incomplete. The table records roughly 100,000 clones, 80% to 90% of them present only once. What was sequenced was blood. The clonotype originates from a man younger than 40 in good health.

CDR3 region: CASSLGGIQETQYF. DNA for the CDR3: TGTGCCAGCAGCCTAGGGGGAATCCAAGAGACCCAGTACTTC. The gene calls are TRBV7-9 and TRBJ2-5, with D possibly TRBD1 on 6 matching bases. The CDR3 loop spans 14 amino acids. The V end lost 5 bases, the J end lost 1 base, and 11 bases lay between the germline ends. Looked up from germline, CDR1 is SEHNR and CDR2 is FQNEAQ (reference sequence).